In its sample, the clone carrying this TCR beta chain was seen many times. Its antigen remains unidentified. This sample is drawn from a study of T cells after yellow fever vaccination. The study, taken as a whole, reports: Weaker in magnitude, the secondary response showed a faster peak on day 5 versus 15. Subsequent booster samples again held most clones from primary vaccination (nearly 98% CD4, about 90% CD8).

Germline CDR1 and CDR2: SGHNT and YYREEE (reference sequence). The CDR3 extends over 14 amino acids. Trimming left V 1 base short and J 6 bases short, with 10 bases between. TCRdb analysed the 5' RACE reads with MiXCR anew, one entry per CDR3 protein. The sample holds approximately 600,000 distinct CDR3 sequences; 9% to 15% are singletons and the top ten take under 15%. The sample in question was PBMCs, obtained on the day of the yellow fever booster vaccination. This chain connects TRBV5-4 to TRBJ2-2; D gene uncertain. This TCR was sampled from a man in his thirties or forties who received the YFV17D yellow fever vaccine. The CDR3 sequence: CASSLKGGAGELFF. The CDR3 DNA reads as TGTGCCAGCAGCTTGAAGGGTGGGGCCGGGGAGCTGTTTTTT.